These 19 T cell receptor beta chains originate from one sample sequenced in a study of cytomegalovirus exposure and HLA in healthy donors. 13 Jbeta primers and 60 Vbeta primers were used for the PCR. Sequencing used immunoSEQ multiplex PCR; TCRdb keeps in-frame clones, though not all of them. The sample yields fewer than 200,000 clones, about 80% seen once. The sample was PBMCs. The receptors were gathered from a middle-aged man in good health and CMV-seronegative.

The chain has TRBV19 and TRBJ2-7; weak D call: TRBD1 (5 bases). This CDR3 has 13 residues. Germline V gene data show CDR1 as LNHDA and CDR2 as SQIVND (reference sequence). The V and J ends lost 4 bases and 2 bases respectively, with 9 bases between them. CDR3 in amino acids: CASSKGSTYEQYF. CDR3 coding DNA: TGTGCCAGTAGTAAGGGGTCCACCTACGAGCAGTACTTC.

This chain joins TRBV27 and TRBJ2-1, with 10 bases matching TRBD2. The CDR3 is 14 residues long. With V trimmed by 6 bases and J by 6 bases, 5 bases remained unmatched. Looked up from germline, CDR1 is MNHEY and CDR2 is SMNVEV (reference sequence). CDR3 loop: CASRKQREGNEQFF. The CDR3 bases are TGTGCCAGCAGAAAGCAGCGGGAGGGCAATGAGCAGTTCTTC.

The genes are TRBV10-3 and TRBJ1-5, with D perhaps TRBD1 (6 bases). Germline V gene data show CDR1 as ENHRY and CDR2 as SYGVKD. Trimming removed 0 bases at V and 7 bases at J, with 19 bases between. This CDR3 comprises 17 residues. Here the CDR3 reads CAISESAGGRGGQPQHF. CDR3 DNA: TGTGCCATCAGTGAGTCGGCCGGGGGGCGGGGAGGCCAGCCCCAGCATTTT.

The chain joins TRBV7-2 to TRBJ2-2; 7 bases are a match to TRBD2. The CDR3 extends over 15 amino acids. Per the germline V gene, CDR1 is SGHTA and CDR2 is FQGNSA. Germline trimming cut 4 bases from V and 1 base from J; bases unmatched to any gene: 3. The CDR3, as DNA: TGTGCCAGCAGCTCGGAGCGGGGGAACACCGGGGAGCTGTTTTTT. As protein: CASSSERGNTGELFF.

The chain combines TRBV6-5 with TRBJ2-3; a weak D match, TRBD1 (6 bases). Germline V gene lookup returns CDR1 MNHEY and CDR2 SVGAGI. V was clipped by 6 bases and J by 1 base, with 11 bases between them. CDR3 length equals 14 residues. For the CDR3, the DNA is TGTGCCAGCAGACGACACAGGGGCACAGATACGCAGTATTTT. It codes for CASRRHRGTDTQYF.

The chain is built from TRBV4-2 and TRBJ2-7; the D gene is possibly TRBD2 (5 bases). V lost 3 bases, J lost 2 bases, and 14 bases lay in between. This CDR3 contains 15 residues. From germline, CDR1 is LGHNA and CDR2 YNFKEQ. The CDR3: CASSHNSASPYEQYF. In DNA form, the CDR3 reads TGTGCCAGCAGCCATAATAGCGCATCACCCTACGAGCAGTACTTC.

The chain is built from TRBV25-1 and TRBJ1-5, with D possibly matching TRBD1 (5 bases). The CDR3 length is 14 residues. V gave up 4 bases and J gave up 5 bases, with 12 bases separating them. Per germline, CDR1 MGHDK and CDR2 SYGVNS. Here the CDR3 reads CASSVPGVDQPQHF. As DNA, the CDR3 is TGTGCCAGCAGTGTACCGGGGGTGGATCAGCCCCAGCATTTT.

The chain couples TRBV5-4 to TRBJ2-1; D is unresolved. The CDR3 is made up of 13 amino acids. From germline, CDR1 is SGHNT and CDR2 YYREEE (reference sequence). The V gene lost 1 base and the J gene lost 8 bases, with 10 bases spanning the gap. The DNA for the CDR3 is TGTGCCAGCAGCTTGTGGTTCAGCGATGAGCAGTTCTTC. Translated: CASSLWFSDEQFF.

The chain has TRBV27 and TRBJ2-1, with 11 bases that match TRBD2. V was clipped by 1 base and J by 4 bases; unmatched bases: 6. Germline assignment: CDR1 MNHEY and CDR2 SMNVEV (reference sequence). The CDR3 totals 17 residues. CDR3 DNA: TGTGCCAGCAGTTTATTTTTAGCGGGAGGGCAGTACAATGAGCAGTTCTTC. This translates into CASSLFLAGGQYNEQFF.

The chain employs TRBV28 and TRBJ2-5, with TRBD1 identical over 9 bases. The trim removed 5 bases at V and 5 bases at J, leaving 9 bases unmatched. This CDR3 spans 15 amino acids. The V gene's germline CDR1 is MDHEN and CDR2 SYDVKM. This chain's CDR3 is CASSPRTGDSETQYF. CDR3 in DNA: TGTGCCAGCAGTCCCCGGACAGGGGATAGCGAGACCCAGTACTTC.

CDR3 region: CASTYGTGELFF. In nucleotides, the CDR3 is TGTGCCAGCACTTACGGGACCGGGGAGCTGTTTTTT. J is TRBJ2-2 and V is TRBV28; no clear D. Germline V gene sequence: CDR1 MDHEN, CDR2 SYDVKM. V was pared by 7 bases and J by 5 bases, with 8 bases between. This CDR3 has 12 residues.

The V and J genes are TRBV11-2 and TRBJ2-2; D unresolved. Germline loops: CDR1 SGHAT, CDR2 FQNNGV. V lost 3 bases and J lost 6, with 11 bases in between. The CDR3 is 14 residues long. CDR3 DNA sequence: TGTGCCAGCAGCTTGGTGAATCGAGCCGGGGAGCTGTTTTTT. It is translated as CASSLVNRAGELFF.

This chain connects TRBV27 to TRBJ2-5; D may be TRBD1 (5 bases). TRBJ2-7 explains the end of the DNA better; the J call may be wrong. This CDR3 region has 14 residues. The V gene's germline CDR1 is MNHEY and CDR2 SMNVEV (reference sequence). This CDR3 is CASSFGASSYEQYF. CDR3 nucleotides: TGTGCCAGCAGTTTTGGGGCCAGCTCCTACGAGCAGTACTTC.

The V and J genes are TRBV19 and TRBJ2-7, with 14 bases matching TRBD2. Germline trimming cut 4 bases from V and 2 bases from J; bases unmatched to any gene: 1. From germline, CDR1 is LNHDA and CDR2 SQIVND (reference sequence). The CDR3 spans 15 residues. This CDR3 reads CASSRLAGGPYEQYF. The CDR3, as DNA: TGTGCCAGTAGTAGACTAGCGGGAGGGCCCTACGAGCAGTACTTC.

J is TRBJ2-3 and V is TRBV7-6, with 9 nucleotides matching TRBD2. Germline-derived CDR1 and CDR2 are SGHVS and FNYEAQ. CDR3 length: 17 residues. The V and J ends lost 5 bases and 5 bases, in that order; junction bases with no gene match: 14. CDR3 sequence: CASSQRRAGGPGDTQYF. Here the CDR3 DNA reads TGTGCCAGCAGCCAAAGAAGGGCGGGAGGGCCGGGAGATACGCAGTATTTT.

A word on this clone: Compared with germline, one end of the junction differs, possibly owing to a read error. The chain carries TRBV11-3 and TRBJ2-3; 7 bases fit TRBD1. This CDR3 contains 14 residues. The germline gives CDR1 SGHNT, CDR2 YENEEA. Here the CDR3 reads CVSSFQGERNTQYF. The CDR3 coding sequence is TGTGTCAGCAGCTTCCAGGGGGAGAGGAATACGCAGTATTTT.

The V and J genes are TRBV5-6 and TRBJ1-4; weak D call: TRBD1 (5 bases). Germline CDR1 reads SGHDT; CDR2 reads YYEEEE. The V gene lost 6 bases and the J gene lost 3 bases, with 21 bases spanning the gap. CDR3 length equals 17 residues. CDR3 bases: TGTGCCAGCACCACCGGAGGGGTTAGGCCCTCTAATGAAAAACTGTTTTTT. This translates into CASTTGGVRPSNEKLFF.

This clone was recorded only once. The chain combines TRBV30 with TRBJ2-7; D might be TRBD1 (6 bases). V was trimmed by 0 bases and J by 11 bases, leaving 17 bases between them. The germline V gene has CDR1 GTSNPN and CDR2 SVGIG (reference sequence). This CDR3 spans 13 amino acids. CDR3 residues: CAWSVEAQGPKYF. The CDR3 bases are TGTGCCTGGAGTGTAGAGGCTCAGGGGCCAAAGTACTTC.

The chain joins TRBV7-2 to TRBJ1-5, with 7 bases matching TRBD1. V lost 1 base and J lost 6; bases outside the gene matches: 3. CDR3 length: 14 residues. Looked up from germline, CDR1 is SGHTA and CDR2 is FQGNSA. CDR3 in DNA: TGTGCCAGCAGCTTAGGTCCAGGGGGTCAGCCCCAGCATTTT. It translates to CASSLGPGGQPQHF.